The source of this T cell receptor (beta chain) is a study of control samples from healthy donors and cancer patients. The data were produced by immunoSEQ multiplex PCR, yet TCRdb's version contains in-frame clones alone and is incomplete. The sample gives approximately 150,000 clones, about 91% of which show up once; around 2% is in the top ten. After removal of 6 bases from V and 10 bases from J, the junction contained 18 bases not matched to a gene. The length of the CDR3 is 17 residues. The germline gives CDR1 SGHVS, CDR2 FQNEAQ. The clonotype was recovered from a woman between 40 and 50 years old in good health. This rearrangement joins TRBV7-8 to TRBJ1-6; 7 bases are a match to TRBD1. Sequencing input: blood. CDR3 protein: CASSPGLRIAGGSPLHF. CDR3 sequence (DNA): TGTGCCAGCAGTCCCGGTCTTAGGATTGCAGGGGGATCACCCCTCCACTTT.